This T cell receptor beta chain was identified during a study of Graves' ophthalmopathy and Graves' hyperthyroidism. This clonotype has just a few counts. Its matching antigen is unknown. An end of the junction differs from the germline gene, which may be a read error. TCR beta CDR3 regions were amplified from RNA transcripts. HTBI primers were used in a first-round RT-PCR, which preceded a second-round multiplex PCR. TCRdb independently ran MiXCR on the multiplex PCR reads; one entry per CDR3 protein. Among 600,000 to 650,000 distinct CDR3 sequences listed, 22% were seen once. Certain patients were not enrolled. These were patients with other autoimmune diseases, uncontrolled infections, pregnancy or lactation. Whole-study results and caveats: Blood also carried most expanded thyroid clonotypes exceeding 0.001 frequency.

CDR1 and CDR2 (germline): SGHDT, YYEEEE. This CDR3 spans 15 amino acids. The chain carries TRBV5-6 and TRBJ1-2; no firm D call. The sequencing sample was made of peripheral blood. The TCR originated in a woman aged 18 to 35 with stable Graves' hyperthyroidism. Some clones in this sample may be carry-over from other donors' samples. The CDR3 DNA is TGTGCTAGCAGCTTGGCTGGGGTTCTGGCCTATGGCTACACCTTC. Protein product: CASSLAGVLAYGYTF.